These T cell receptor beta chains were read from a single sample in a study of T cell changes during pregnancy in multiple sclerosis. Clones were sequenced by immunoSEQ multiplex PCR, and TCRdb holds only the in-frame ones, with some missing. The sample has about 53,000 clones; roughly 91% are singletons. This material consisted of CD4+ T cells from peripheral blood mononuclear cells, taken in the third trimester of pregnancy. These receptors were obtained from a female donor with multiple sclerosis, enrolled in a pregnancy study. Both conserved end residues are part of each CDR3. Each record gives: clone size, J gene, V gene, D gene, CDR3 protein, CDR3 DNA. D genes are given only for firm matches. For some rows the clone size is stated as once, few or many, or as a class when expanded; others skip it.

clone_size: -; j_call: TRBJ2-2; v_call: TRBV19; d_call: TRBD2; cdr3_aa: CASSTSGGTMSGELFF; cdr3_nt: TGTGCCAGTAGTACTAGCGGGGGGACGATGTCCGGGGAGCTGTTTTTT
clone_size: -; j_call: TRBJ1-1; v_call: TRBV20-1; d_call: -; cdr3_aa: CSARDGGEAFF; cdr3_nt: TGCAGTGCTAGAGACGGCGGGGAAGCTTTCTTT
clone_size: -; j_call: TRBJ2-2; v_call: TRBV25-1; d_call: -; cdr3_aa: CASSGWTAGELFF; cdr3_nt: TGTGCCAGCAGTGGGTGGACAGCGGGGGAGCTGTTTTTT
clone_size: once; j_call: TRBJ2-5; v_call: TRBV9; d_call: TRBD2; cdr3_aa: CASSAGTSGGFQETQYF; cdr3_nt: TGTGCCAGCAGCGCCGGGACTAGCGGGGGTTTTCAAGAGACCCAGTACTTC
clone_size: -; j_call: TRBJ2-7; v_call: TRBV5-1; d_call: TRBD1; cdr3_aa: CASTPGGTGGYEQYF; cdr3_nt: TGCGCCAGCACCCCAGGGGGGACAGGGGGCTACGAGCAGTACTTC
clone_size: -; j_call: TRBJ2-3; v_call: TRBV7-9; d_call: TRBD2; cdr3_aa: CASSRTSGGARSDTQYF; cdr3_nt: TGTGCCAGCAGCCGGACTAGCGGGGGGGCGAGGTCAGATACGCAGTATTTT
clone_size: -; j_call: TRBJ1-1; v_call: TRBV15; d_call: TRBD1; cdr3_aa: CATSRKGQGPMAEAFF; cdr3_nt: TGTGCCACCAGCAGAAAAGGACAGGGCCCAATGGCTGAAGCTTTCTTT
clone_size: -; j_call: TRBJ1-1; v_call: TRBV2; d_call: -; cdr3_aa: CASSETNTEAFF; cdr3_nt: TGTGCCAGCAGTGAGACAAACACTGAAGCTTTCTTT
clone_size: -; j_call: TRBJ2-1; v_call: TRBV5-6; d_call: TRBD1; cdr3_aa: CASSSAGTGVYEQFF; cdr3_nt: TGTGCCAGCAGCTCGGCCGGGACAGGGGTTTATGAGCAGTTCTTC
clone_size: -; j_call: TRBJ1-3; v_call: TRBV7-2; d_call: -; cdr3_aa: CASSLGVSSGNTIYF; cdr3_nt: TGTGCCAGCAGCTTAGGCGTTTCGTCTGGAAACACCATATATTTT
clone_size: -; j_call: TRBJ2-2; v_call: TRBV29-1; d_call: -; cdr3_aa: CSVGVGVAGELFF; cdr3_nt: TGCAGCGTTGGTGTTGGAGTCGCCGGGGAGCTGTTTTTT
clone_size: -; j_call: TRBJ2-1; v_call: TRBV6-6; d_call: TRBD1; cdr3_aa: CASSLTGIYNEQFF; cdr3_nt: TGTGCCAGCAGCCTGACAGGGATCTACAATGAGCAGTTCTTC
clone_size: -; j_call: TRBJ1-1; v_call: TRBV5-4; d_call: TRBD1; cdr3_aa: CASSSPGGTEAFF; cdr3_nt: TGTGCCAGCAGCTCGCCAGGGGGCACTGAAGCTTTCTTT
clone_size: -; j_call: TRBJ2-2; v_call: TRBV11-2; d_call: -; cdr3_aa: CASSGYRVVGELFF; cdr3_nt: TGTGCCAGCAGCGGATACAGGGTTGTCGGGGAGCTGTTTTTT
clone_size: -; j_call: TRBJ1-5; v_call: TRBV6-1; d_call: -; cdr3_aa: CASSEGKSSNQPQHF; cdr3_nt: TGTGCCAGCAGTGAAGGTAAATCTAGCAATCAGCCCCAGCATTTT
clone_size: -; j_call: TRBJ2-5; v_call: TRBV10-3; d_call: TRBD1; cdr3_aa: CAIGGLTGATQYF; cdr3_nt: TGTGCCATCGGAGGCCTCACAGGGGCCACCCAGTACTTC
clone_size: -; j_call: TRBJ2-3; v_call: TRBV7-2; d_call: TRBD2; cdr3_aa: CASRPVGAGGPRDTQYF; cdr3_nt: TGTGCCAGCAGGCCCGTGGGAGCGGGGGGGCCAAGAGATACGCAGTATTTT
clone_size: -; j_call: TRBJ1-1; v_call: TRBV29-1; d_call: TRBD1; cdr3_aa: CSVESRQGKTEAFF; cdr3_nt: TGCAGCGTTGAATCCCGACAGGGAAAGACTGAAGCTTTCTTT
clone_size: -; j_call: TRBJ1-2; v_call: TRBV2; d_call: -; cdr3_aa: CASNTGYGYTF; cdr3_nt: TGTGCCAGCAATACAGGGTATGGCTACACCTTC
clone_size: -; j_call: TRBJ1-1; v_call: TRBV7-3; d_call: -; cdr3_aa: CASSLGQNTEAFF; cdr3_nt: TGTGCCAGCAGCTTAGGCCAGAACACTGAAGCTTTCTTT
clone_size: -; j_call: TRBJ1-2; v_call: TRBV6-1; d_call: -; cdr3_aa: CASSDRGYGYTF; cdr3_nt: TGTGCCAGCAGTGACCGGGGCTATGGCTACACCTTC
clone_size: -; j_call: TRBJ1-3; v_call: TRBV7-8; d_call: -; cdr3_aa: CASSLDRTPGNTIYF; cdr3_nt: TGTGCCAGCAGCTTAGATCGGACACCTGGAAACACCATATATTTT
clone_size: -; j_call: TRBJ2-7; v_call: TRBV6-5; d_call: -; cdr3_aa: CASSFDREQYF; cdr3_nt: TGTGCCAGCAGCTTCGACAGGGAGCAGTACTTC
clone_size: -; j_call: TRBJ2-5; v_call: TRBV6-6; d_call: -; cdr3_aa: CASIQQGETQYF; cdr3_nt: TGTGCCAGCATTCAACAGGGTGAGACCCAGTACTTC
clone_size: -; j_call: TRBJ1-3; v_call: TRBV11-2; d_call: TRBD1; cdr3_aa: CASSSHAGQSGNTIYF; cdr3_nt: TGTGCCAGCAGCTCACACGCGGGACAGTCTGGAAACACCATATATTTT
clone_size: -; j_call: TRBJ1-4; v_call: TRBV7-9; d_call: -; cdr3_aa: CASSFAGGEGANEKLFF; cdr3_nt: TGTGCCAGCAGCTTTGCAGGAGGAGAGGGAGCTAATGAAAAACTGTTTTTT
clone_size: -; j_call: TRBJ2-6; v_call: TRBV7-3; d_call: -; cdr3_aa: CASSPPGSGANVLTF; cdr3_nt: TGTGCCAGCAGCCCCCCGGGGTCTGGGGCCAACGTCCTGACTTTC
clone_size: -; j_call: TRBJ1-2; v_call: TRBV27; d_call: TRBD1; cdr3_aa: CASSPRPPGQGYGYTF; cdr3_nt: TGTGCCAGCAGCCCTCGACCCCCCGGACAGGGGTATGGCTACACCTTC
clone_size: once; j_call: TRBJ1-4; v_call: TRBV5-1; d_call: -; cdr3_aa: CASSASGTTNEKLFF; cdr3_nt: TGCGCCAGCAGCGCTTCCGGGACAACTAATGAAAAACTGTTTTTT
clone_size: once; j_call: TRBJ2-5; v_call: TRBV6-1; d_call: -; cdr3_aa: CASTSGPAEETQYF; cdr3_nt: TGTGCCAGCACAAGCGGGCCGGCAGAAGAGACCCAGTACTTC
clone_size: -; j_call: TRBJ1-5; v_call: TRBV6-1; d_call: -; cdr3_aa: CASREGGNQPQHF; cdr3_nt: TGTGCCAGCAGAGAGGGAGGGAATCAGCCCCAGCATTTT
clone_size: -; j_call: TRBJ1-2; v_call: TRBV7-2; d_call: TRBD1; cdr3_aa: CASSTRQGAEGYTF; cdr3_nt: TGTGCCAGCAGTACACGACAGGGGGCGGAAGGCTACACCTTC
clone_size: once; j_call: TRBJ2-3; v_call: TRBV11-2; d_call: -; cdr3_aa: CASSSHEDSPTDTQYF; cdr3_nt: TGTGCCAGCAGCTCCCACGAAGATAGCCCCACAGATACGCAGTATTTT
clone_size: -; j_call: TRBJ1-1; v_call: TRBV5-5; d_call: -; cdr3_aa: CASSPTNTEAFF; cdr3_nt: TGTGCCAGCAGCCCTACTAACACTGAAGCTTTCTTT
clone_size: -; j_call: TRBJ2-5; v_call: TRBV7-9; d_call: TRBD1; cdr3_aa: CASSSNSPGQASQETQYF; cdr3_nt: TGTGCCAGCAGCTCTAACTCCCCGGGACAGGCCTCCCAAGAGACCCAGTACTTC
clone_size: once; j_call: TRBJ1-5; v_call: TRBV15; d_call: -; cdr3_aa: CATSRGSLSQPQHF; cdr3_nt: TGTGCCACCAGCAGAGGATCCTTGAGCCAGCCCCAGCATTTT
clone_size: -; j_call: TRBJ1-6; v_call: TRBV5-1; d_call: TRBD1; cdr3_aa: CASSRDRGALHF; cdr3_nt: TGCGCCAGCAGCAGGGACAGGGGGGCCCTCCACTTT
clone_size: -; j_call: TRBJ2-1; v_call: TRBV5-6; d_call: TRBD2; cdr3_aa: CASSLVAGGGDEQFF; cdr3_nt: TGTGCCAGCAGCTTGGTAGCGGGGGGGGGTGATGAGCAGTTCTTC
clone_size: -; j_call: TRBJ1-1; v_call: TRBV19; d_call: TRBD1; cdr3_aa: CASSITGRQGPEAFF; cdr3_nt: TGTGCCAGTAGTATAACCGGACGACAGGGGCCTGAAGCTTTCTTT
clone_size: -; j_call: TRBJ1-1; v_call: TRBV19; d_call: -; cdr3_aa: CASIPQAGVGEAFF; cdr3_nt: TGTGCCAGTATCCCCCAGGCAGGCGTGGGTGAAGCTTTCTTT